The 14 T cell receptor delta chains presented below share a single source sample, sequenced in a study of gamma-delta chains in newborns, infants, children. TCRdb reanalysed the reads with CATT. This sample has 3,000 to 4,000 delta-chain clones; less than 0.3% occur once, and the top ten carry 13%. Sequencing was performed on blood. The receptors were sampled from a child who was a newborn, infant or young child, either healthy, febrile or measles-vaccinated (not recorded which).

Regarding this clone: With a far larger clone one base away, a read error is the likely cause. This sample also contains other DNA sequences that code for the same CDR3. J is TRDJ3 and V is TRDV2, with 10 bases aligning to TRDD3. Trimming took 7 bases from V and 1 from J; bases not matched to a gene: 6. The CDR3 has 17 residues. Germline-derived CDR1 and CDR2 are GEAIGNYY and EKD. The CDR3 region is CACDVLGDSWDTRQMFF. CDR3 DNA sequence: TGTGCCTGCGACGTACTGGGGGATTCCTGGGACACCCGACAGATGTTTTTC.

This clone appeared a few times. TCRdb's protein, taken from a much larger clone, differs from this DNA's translation at residue 3, likely owing to a read error; the protein displayed comes from the DNA. V gene TRDV1 combines with J gene TRDJ1; the D gene is possibly TRDD3 (6 bases). From germline, CDR1 is TSWWSYY and CDR2 QGS. The CDR3 is 17 residues long. The CDR3: CAPGELKATRSDDKLIF. The CDR3 region has the DNA TGTGCTCCTGGGGAACTAAAGGCTACTCGGTCGGACGATAAACTCATCTTT.

Turning to this clone: This DNA translates differently at residue 12 from the TCRdb protein, which is that of a much larger clone; a read error is likely, and the protein shown is the DNA's own translation. J is TRDJ3 and V is TRDV2; 9 bases align to TRDD3. Germline loops: CDR1 GEAIGNYY, CDR2 EKD. The J segment lost 0 bases and the V segment lost 3 bases, leaving 14 bases of the junction unmatched. The CDR3 has 21 residues. CDR3 nucleotides: TGTGCCTGTGACGCCGAGTCTTTACTGGGGGAGAACTCCTGGGACACCCGACAGATGTTTTTC. It is translated as CACDAESLLGENSWDTRQMFF.

In the case of this clone: A far larger clone is off by one base, so a read error is likely. This rearrangement joins TRDV2 to TRDJ1, with 7 positions matching TRDD3. The germline V gene encodes CDR1 GEAIGNYY and CDR2 EKD. CDR3 length: 14 amino acids. The CDR3 DNA follows: TGTGCCCGTGACACCCTGGGGGACACCGATAAACTCATCTTT. Its translation: CARDTLGDTDKLIF.

Note on this clone: The protein recorded in TCRdb matches a much larger clone and deviates from this DNA's translation at residue 2, suggesting a read error; the protein here is obtained by translating the DNA. The chain joins TRDV2 to TRDJ2; 9 bases are a match to TRDD3. This CDR3 has 16 amino acids. Germline-derived CDR1 and CDR2 are GEAIGNYY and EKD. This CDR3 reads CSCDTTGGALTAQLFF. The CDR3 region has the DNA TGTTCCTGTGACACTACTGGGGGAGCTTTGACAGCACAACTCTTCTTT.

Of note for this clone: This is likely an artifact of a read error, given a far larger clone one base away. The chain is built from TRDV2 and TRDJ3; TRDD3 matches 8 bases. This CDR3 comprises 19 residues. Germline CDR1 reads GEAIGNYY; CDR2 reads EKD. In nucleotides, the CDR3 is TGTGCCTGTGACACCGCGGGATACGCCAGGTCCTGGGACGCCCGACAGATGTTTTTC. Translating it yields CACDTAGYARSWDARQMFF.

This clone is labeled as medium-sized. This may be a read error: a much more frequent sequence differs by one nucleotide. The gene calls are TRDV2 and TRDJ2; TRDD3 agrees at 7 bases. The CDR3 contains 18 residues. With 3 bases clipped from V and 1 base from J, the junction kept 13 bases outside the gene matches. The germline V gene has CDR1 GEAIGNYY and CDR2 EKD. This CDR3 is CACDPLLGNTFLTAQLFF. The CDR3, as DNA: TGTGCCTGTGACCCTCTACTGGGGAATACCTTTTTGACAGCACAACTCTTCTTT.

A remark on this clone: The protein TCRdb gives is from a much larger clone and does not agree with this DNA's translation at residue 12, likely a read error; the protein shown here comes from the DNA. Here the CDR3 DNA reads TGTGCCTGTGACACTGGGGGATACGGCTCCTGGGGCACCCGACAGATGTTTTTC. Amino acid sequence: CACDTGGYGSWGTRQMFF. The V gene is TRDV2, the J gene TRDJ3, with 11 bases identical to TRDD3. The CDR3 is 18 amino acids. Germline V lookup: CDR1 GEAIGNYY, CDR2 EKD.

This clone counts as large. Other DNA sequences of this sample code for an identical CDR3. The rearrangement links TRDV2 to TRDJ3, with 8 bases fitting TRDD3. Germline V gene lookup returns CDR1 GEAIGNYY and CDR2 EKD. This CDR3 has 17 amino acids. The junction had 3 bases not matched to a gene; V was cut back by 3 bases and J by 0 bases. The CDR3 DNA follows: TGTGCCTGTGACGTACTGGGGGGCTCCTGGGACACCCGACAGATGTTTTTC. Its translation: CACDVLGGSWDTRQMFF.

This clone was detected only a few times. The TCRdb record carries a much larger clone's protein, which differs from this DNA's translation at residue 15; a read error is the likely cause, and the protein listed here is the DNA translation. J is TRDJ3 and V is TRDV2, with 8 bases that match TRDD3. CDR1 is GEAIGNYY, CDR2 EKD, per germline. The length of the CDR3 is 21 residues. As DNA, the CDR3 is TGTGCCTGTGCATCCCTACTGGGGGCCCGAACCAGCTCCTGGGGCACCCGACAGATGTTTTTC. Encoded protein: CACASLLGARTSSWGTRQMFF.

This clone was detected a few times. The protein TCRdb lists belongs to a much larger clone and differs from this DNA's translation at residue 5, which points to a read error; the protein shown is made from the DNA. V usage is TRDV3 and J usage is TRDJ3; D might be TRDD3 (6 bases). This CDR3 spans 16 amino acids. Germline CDR1 TVYSNPD, CDR2 GDNSRS (reference sequence). V was clipped by 5 bases and J by 0 bases, with 14 bases between them. CDR3 loop: CARTEGYSWDTRQMFF. The DNA for the CDR3 is TGTGCCCGTACTGAGGGATACTCCTGGGACACCCGACAGATGTTTTTC.

A note on this clone: The protein TCRdb gives is from a much larger clone and does not agree with this DNA's translation at residue 10, likely a read error; the protein shown here comes from the DNA. This chain joins TRDV3 and TRDJ2; 12 nucleotides match TRDD3. Trimming took 0 bases from V and 0 from J; bases not matched to a gene: 5. Per the germline V gene, CDR1 is TVYSNPD and CDR2 is GDNSRS (reference sequence). The length of the CDR3 is 17 residues. This chain's CDR3 is CAFRVLGDTSLTAQLFF. The CDR3 region has the DNA TGTGCCTTTAGGGTACTGGGGGATACATCTTTGACAGCACAACTCTTCTTT.

This clone was detected a few times. A read error may account for a junction end that differs from germline. The V and J genes are TRDV3 and TRDJ2; 12 nucleotides align to TRDD3. CDR1 and CDR2 (germline): TVYSNPD, GDNSRS (reference sequence). This CDR3 comprises 17 residues. CDR3 DNA sequence: TGTGCCTTTAGGGTACTGGGGGATACACCTGTGACAGCACAGCTCTTCTTT. This gives the protein CAFRVLGDTPVTAQLFF.

A word on this clone: It is likely a read error: a sequence one base away is far more abundant. At the DNA level, this CDR3 is encoded by other sequences in the same sample as well. This chain links TRDV2 with TRDJ3; 10 bases match TRDD3. Germline values: CDR1 GEAIGNYY, CDR2 EKD. Trimming cost V 3 bases and J 0 bases; bases outside gene matches: 10. The CDR3 consists of 20 residues. CDR3 nucleotides: TGTGCCTGTGACTCTCCCGCTGGGGGATATGTCTCCTGGGACACCCGACAGATGTTTTTC. Protein product: CACDSPAGGYVSWDTRQMFF.